The source of this TCR beta chain is a study of monozygotic twins with inflammatory bowel disease. The CDR3 contains 13 residues. CDR1 is DFQATT, CDR2 SNEGSKA, per germline (reference sequence). Eight distinct reactions (per sample) were used to make the cDNA. TCRdb reprocessed the 5' RACE reads and keeps a single row for each CDR3 protein, giving no DNA. This sample's table has approximately 400,000 distinct CDR3 sequences. Overall study findings and caveats: No repertoire similarity difference was seen between concordant and discordant twins; power was possibly limited. Twins with IBD had fewer clonotypes in common with others than healthy twins, particularly during disease activity. Among T cells, the various subtypes were not distinguishable.

With regard to this clonotype: Its antigen remains unknown.

J is TRBJ2-3 and V is TRBV20-1; with no DNA, the TCRdb D assignment of TRBD1 cannot be verified. Material for sequencing was blood. This receptor was obtained from a human donor with ulcerative colitis or Crohn's disease, or a healthy co-twin of an affected twin (not recorded which). CDR3 sequence: CSVATGGLDTQYF.